One and the same sample provided the 30 T cell receptor beta chains below, sequenced in a study of T cells after yellow fever vaccination. Using its own MiXCR run on the 5' RACE reads, TCRdb lists one record per CDR3 protein. The sample records about 340,000 distinct CDR3 sequences, under 15% being singletons. The source material was CD4+ T cells sorted from PBMCs, sampled 15 days after the yellow fever booster vaccination. The receptors here all came from a man between 18 and 35 years old who received the YFV17D yellow fever vaccine.

This clonotype was seen ten or more times. The J gene is TRBJ2-1, the V gene TRBV28, with a weak D call TRBD1 (5 bases). The V end lost 5 bases, the J end lost 4 bases, and 18 bases lay between the germline ends. The CDR3 has 16 amino acids. The germline V gene has CDR1 MDHEN and CDR2 SYDVKM. The CDR3 DNA reads as TGTGCCAGCAGTCTTCCTACGGGTGGGGCTTACAATGAGCAGTTCTTC. It specifies CASSLPTGGAYNEQFF.

This clonotype was picked up many times. The rearrangement joins TRBV5-6 to TRBJ2-1; D ambiguous. The germline V gene has CDR1 SGHDT and CDR2 YYEEEE. V lost 2 bases, J lost 4 bases, and 4 bases lay in between. The length of the CDR3 is 12 residues. The CDR3 loop is CASSFIYNEQFF. The CDR3 DNA is TGTGCCAGCAGCTTCATTTACAATGAGCAGTTCTTC.

This clonotype was observed a few times. The CDR3: CASSAPGTGASNEQFF. CDR3 DNA sequence: TGTGCCAGCAGCGCCCCCGGGACAGGGGCGAGCAATGAGCAGTTCTTC. The V gene is TRBV11-2, the J gene TRBJ2-1; 10 nucleotides agree with TRBD1. Germline assignment: CDR1 SGHAT and CDR2 FQNNGV. The CDR3 runs to 16 residues. V was clipped by 5 bases and J by 6 bases; unmatched bases: 10.

V gene TRBV28 combines with J gene TRBJ2-1; TRBD2 matches at 7 bases. V trimming: 2 bases; J trimming: 14 bases; junction bases outside the gene matches: 3. CDR1 and CDR2 (germline): MDHEN, SYDVKM. CDR3 size: 11 residues. This CDR3 is CASSLAGDKFF. CDR3 DNA sequence: TGTGCCAGCAGTTTAGCGGGGGATAAGTTCTTC.

This clonotype has just a few counts. V usage is TRBV20-1 and J usage is TRBJ1-2; D is unresolved. Germline-derived CDR1 and CDR2 are DFQATT and SNEGSKA (reference sequence). Trimming cost V 0 bases and J 9 bases, with 8 bases left between them. The CDR3 runs to 11 residues. The CDR3 DNA reads as TGCAGTGCTAGAGAGATAGTTAGCTACACCTTC. It is translated as CSAREIVSYTF.

CDR3 loop: CASSPPRGIGYGYTF. The CDR3 nucleotides are TGTGCCAGCTCACCACCGAGGGGGATTGGCTATGGCTACACCTTC. The gene calls are TRBV18 and TRBJ1-2; a weak D match, TRBD1 (6 bases). Trimming removed 0 bases at V and 4 bases at J, with 12 bases between. The CDR3 is 15 residues long. Germline V gives CDR1 KGHSH, CDR2 LQKENI.

This clonotype came up a few times. The rearrangement uses TRBV11-2 and TRBJ2-3; D gene ambiguous. Trimming left V 3 bases short and J 0 bases short, with 19 bases between. This CDR3 comprises 18 residues. Per germline, CDR1 SGHAT and CDR2 FQNNGV. CDR3: CASSFRRGDLGSTDTQYF. The CDR3 bases are TGTGCCAGCAGCTTCCGCCGTGGTGACTTGGGGAGCACAGATACGCAGTATTTT.

This clonotype was counted only a few times. The chain combines TRBV18 with TRBJ2-5, with D possibly being TRBD2 (5 bases). Germline-derived CDR1 and CDR2 are KGHSH and LQKENI. The CDR3 totals 14 residues. V dropped 3 bases and J dropped 1 base, with 9 bases sitting between them. The CDR3 is CASSPSLVQETQYF. The CDR3, as DNA: TGTGCCAGCTCACCGTCACTAGTCCAAGAGACCCAGTACTTC.

This clonotype was detected ten times or more. V is TRBV10-3 and J is TRBJ2-1, with 9 bases fitting TRBD2. Trimming cost V 9 bases and J 4 bases; bases outside gene matches: 4. The germline V gene encodes CDR1 ENHRY and CDR2 SYGVKD. The CDR3 covers 13 residues. CDR3 sequence (DNA): TGTGCCATGTCTAGCGGGATTTACAATGAGCAGTTCTTC. Its protein is CAMSSGIYNEQFF.

The chain uses TRBV4-2 and TRBJ2-1; 9 nucleotides match TRBD1. CDR3 length: 14 residues. Germline loops: CDR1 LGHNA, CDR2 YNFKEQ. V shed 4 bases, J shed 7 bases, and the junction held 5 bases outside the gene matches. The CDR3 region is CASSPDRGWNEQFF. CDR3 in DNA: TGTGCCAGCAGCCCCGACAGGGGGTGGAATGAGCAGTTCTTC.

This clonotype was counted between two and nine times. The chain is built from TRBV19 and TRBJ2-3; D perhaps matches TRBD2 (6 bases). The CDR3 is made up of 13 amino acids. The germline V gene encodes CDR1 LNHDA and CDR2 SQIVND (reference sequence). V lost 4 bases, J lost 5 bases, and 10 bases lay in between. Here the CDR3 reads CASSRGGIDTQYF. CDR3 nucleotide sequence: TGTGCCAGTAGTAGGGGAGGTATAGATACGCAGTATTTT.

Only a few counts were recorded for this clonotype. This chain links TRBV4-2 with TRBJ2-5; D perhaps matches TRBD2 (5 bases). The V gene lost 1 base and the J gene lost 3 bases, with 6 bases spanning the gap. Germline CDR1 LGHNA, CDR2 YNFKEQ. The CDR3 is 13 amino acids. CDR3 bases: TGTGCCAGCAGCCAAGCCGGGGAAGAGACCCAGTACTTC. Translating it yields CASSQAGEETQYF.

A few counts support this clonotype. The rearrangement links TRBV7-2 to TRBJ1-2, with TRBD1 matching over 10 bases. V lost 5 bases to trimming and J lost 8 bases; unmatched junction nucleotides: 11. Germline assignment: CDR1 SGHTA and CDR2 FQGNSA. CDR3 size: 15 residues. The CDR3 DNA reads TGTGCCAGCAGCGTCCGGGACAGGGGAGAAGGAGGCTACACCTTC. This encodes CASSVRDRGEGGYTF.

The chain has TRBV4-1 and TRBJ2-5, with 7 bases lining up with TRBD1. This CDR3 has 15 amino acids. Germline CDR1 is MGHRA and CDR2 is YSYEKL. Trimming cost V 4 bases and J 2 bases; bases outside gene matches: 7. The CDR3 protein is CASSRTGTVQETQYF. CDR3 in DNA: TGCGCCAGCAGCCGGACCGGGACAGTGCAAGAGACCCAGTACTTC.

The chain recombines TRBV6-1 with TRBJ2-5; D is unresolved. Trimming cost V 3 bases and J 5 bases, with 13 bases left between them. CDR1 MNHNS and CDR2 SASEGT come from the germline V gene. This CDR3 is 14 amino acids long. CDR3 DNA: TGTGCCAGCAGTGACGCCGGCCGCCGGGAGACCCAGTACTTC. Translating it yields CASSDAGRRETQYF.

This clonotype was seen a handful of times. V and J are TRBV12-3 or TRBV12-4 and TRBJ1-1, with D hard to call. V was cut by 7 bases and J by 4 bases, with 7 bases left in between. CDR3 length: 11 residues. In nucleotides, the CDR3 is TGTGCCAGCACAGGAGGCACTGAAGCTTTCTTT. Protein sequence: CASTGGTEAFF.

In its sample, this clonotype was seen a few times. This sequence joins TRBV6-5 and TRBJ2-6; D unclear. CDR1 MNHEY and CDR2 SVGAGI come from the germline V gene. The CDR3 is 15 amino acids. V lost 6 bases and J lost 0, with 9 bases in between. CDR3 loop: CASRDEHSGANVLTF. The CDR3 coding sequence is TGTGCCAGCAGGGATGAACACTCTGGGGCCAACGTCCTGACTTTC.

This clonotype was picked up a small number of times. J is TRBJ1-6 and V is TRBV4-3; D is uncertain. Deletions cut 3 bases from V and 4 bases from J, with 13 bases between. CDR1 and CDR2 (germline): LGHNA, YSLEER. This CDR3 spans 16 amino acids. CDR3 sequence reads: CASSQGSGGYNSPLHF. CDR3 sequence (DNA): TGCGCCAGCAGCCAGGGGAGTGGAGGGTATAATTCACCCCTCCACTTT.

The genes are TRBV5-1 and TRBJ1-6; possible D gene TRBD1, 6 bases. Germline CDR1 and CDR2: SGHRS and YFSETQ. Trimming left V 4 bases short and J 7 bases short, with 18 bases between. The CDR3 totals 16 residues. The CDR3 nucleotides are TGCGCCAGCAGCGAAAGTCAGGGGTCGATGAATTCACCCCTCCACTTT. Translation gives CASSESQGSMNSPLHF.

The chain combines TRBV9 with TRBJ2-3; 7 bases are shared with TRBD1. With 2 bases clipped from V and 5 bases from J, the junction kept 8 bases outside the gene matches. The CDR3 spans 15 residues. Germline-derived CDR1 and CDR2 are SGDLS and YYNGEE. CDR3: CASSVTGTPEDTQYF. The CDR3, as DNA: TGTGCCAGCAGCGTGACAGGGACCCCGGAAGATACGCAGTATTTT.

A few counts support this clonotype. The chain employs TRBV28 and TRBJ1-3; 8 bases fit TRBD1. The CDR3 loop spans 14 amino acids. V lost 7 bases, J lost 2 bases, and 4 bases stayed unmatched. CDR1 and CDR2 (germline): MDHEN, SYDVKM. CDR3 sequence reads: CASNPGQAGNTIYF. Here the CDR3 DNA reads TGTGCCAGCAACCCGGGACAGGCTGGAAACACCATATATTTT.

This chain connects TRBV5-1 to TRBJ2-7, with a possible D match to TRBD2 (5 bases). Trimming took off 0 bases at V and 6 bases at J, with 10 bases between the two ends. The V gene's germline CDR1 is SGHRS and CDR2 YFSETQ. This CDR3 has 13 amino acids. This CDR3 is CASSLAGRSEQYV. The CDR3 nucleotides are TGCGCCAGCAGCTTGGCGGGGAGATCCGAGCAGTACGTC.

The V and J genes are TRBV7-9 and TRBJ2-1, with D perhaps matching TRBD2 (6 bases). The germline V and J ends were trimmed by 7 bases and 0 bases, with 10 bases remaining between them. The CDR3 sequence is 14 residues long. Germline values: CDR1 SEHNR, CDR2 FQNEAQ (reference sequence). The CDR3 coding sequence is TGTGCCAGCACGGTCGGGAGCTCCTACAATGAGCAGTTCTTC. As protein: CASTVGSSYNEQFF.

V and J are TRBV5-1 and TRBJ1-1; D unclear. With 0 bases removed from V and 5 bases from J, the gap between germline ends came to 23 bases. This CDR3 has 18 residues. Per germline, CDR1 SGHRS and CDR2 YFSETQ. This chain's CDR3 is CASSLVLRGLPGETEAFF. In DNA, the CDR3 is TGCGCCAGCAGCTTGGTCCTACGAGGTCTACCCGGCGAAACTGAAGCTTTCTTT.

A few counts support this clonotype. The chain recombines TRBV3-1 with TRBJ2-7, with TRBD1 matching over 10 bases. This CDR3 is built from 17 residues. CDR1 and CDR2 from the germline V gene are LGHDT and YNNKEL (reference sequence). The J segment lost 2 bases and the V segment lost 1 base, leaving 8 bases of the junction unmatched. Written as DNA, the CDR3 is TGTGCCAGCAGCCAAGTCCCCCAAGGACAGGGGGCCTACGAGCAGTACTTC. Encoded protein: CASSQVPQGQGAYEQYF.

The chain links TRBV11-2 to TRBJ1-1, with D possibly matching TRBD1 (5 bases). Germline CDR1 SGHAT, CDR2 FQNNGV. This CDR3 is 16 amino acids long. V dropped 2 bases and J dropped 3 bases, with 16 bases sitting between them. The DNA for the CDR3 is TGTGCCAGCAGCTTAAGTGGGGGTCGGCGCTACACTGAAGCTTTCTTT. Protein product: CASSLSGGRRYTEAFF.

The chain combines TRBV5-6 with TRBJ1-4; a weak D match, TRBD1 (5 bases). Trimming left V 2 bases short and J 4 bases short, with 21 bases between. Per the germline V gene, CDR1 is SGHDT and CDR2 is YYEEEE. This CDR3 has 18 residues. The CDR3 sequence: CASSFRQGLIPVNEKLFF. The DNA of the CDR3 is TGTGCCAGCAGCTTCAGGCAGGGATTAATCCCCGTTAATGAAAAACTGTTTTTT.

This clonotype was counted between two and nine times. The chain carries TRBV18 and TRBJ2-1; D is possibly TRBD2 (5 bases). The CDR3 sequence is 13 residues long. V was trimmed by 2 bases and J by 12 bases, leaving 14 bases between them. Germline CDR1 is KGHSH and CDR2 is LQKENI. The CDR3 DNA reads as TGTGCCAGCTCACCAGTACAGTACGAGGGGCAGTTCTTC. Protein sequence: CASSPVQYEGQFF.

The chain has TRBV7-8 and TRBJ2-5; D gene uncertain. Germline V lookup: CDR1 SGHVS, CDR2 FQNEAQ. The germline V and J ends were trimmed by 6 bases and 7 bases, with 18 bases remaining between them. The CDR3 covers 14 residues. CDR3 sequence reads: CASSPMGSTGTQYF. For the CDR3, the DNA is TGTGCCAGCAGTCCAATGGGATCCACCGGGACCCAGTACTTC.

V usage is TRBV4-1 and J usage is TRBJ1-2, with D possibly being TRBD1 (6 bases). Germline V gene data show CDR1 as MGHRA and CDR2 as YSYEKL. V lost 2 bases and J 3 bases, leaving 13 bases between the germline ends. The CDR3 has 15 residues. CDR3 in DNA: TGCGCCAGCAGCCAAACCTCTCAGGGGTACTATGGCTACACCTTC. It translates to CASSQTSQGYYGYTF.